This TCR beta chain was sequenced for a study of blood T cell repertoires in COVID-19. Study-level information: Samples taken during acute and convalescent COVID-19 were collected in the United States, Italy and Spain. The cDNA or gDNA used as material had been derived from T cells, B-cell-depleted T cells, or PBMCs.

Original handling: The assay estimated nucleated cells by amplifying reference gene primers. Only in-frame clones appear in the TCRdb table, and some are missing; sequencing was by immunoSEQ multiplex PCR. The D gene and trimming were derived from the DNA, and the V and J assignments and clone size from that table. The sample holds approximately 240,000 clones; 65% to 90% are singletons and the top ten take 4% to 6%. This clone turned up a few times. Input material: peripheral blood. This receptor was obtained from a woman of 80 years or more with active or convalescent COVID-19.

CDR3 protein: CAWSLTGTVNTEAFF. DNA for the CDR3: TGTGCCTGGAGTTTGACCGGGACAGTGAACACTGAAGCTTTCTTT. The chain carries TRBV30 and TRBJ1-1; 7 bases are shared with TRBD1. Germline V lookup: CDR1 GTSNPN, CDR2 SVGIG (reference sequence). The ends lost 2 bases at V and 0 bases at J; junction bases unmatched: 6. This CDR3 is 15 amino acids long. The full variable domain, in which reference TRBV30 and TRBJ1-1 provide the parts outside the CDR3, is SQTIHQWPATLVQPVGSPLSLECTVEGTSNPNLYWYRQAAGRGLQLLFYSVGIGQISSEVPQNLSASRPQDRQFILSSKKLLLSDSGFYLCAWSLTGTVNTEAFFGQGTRLTVV.